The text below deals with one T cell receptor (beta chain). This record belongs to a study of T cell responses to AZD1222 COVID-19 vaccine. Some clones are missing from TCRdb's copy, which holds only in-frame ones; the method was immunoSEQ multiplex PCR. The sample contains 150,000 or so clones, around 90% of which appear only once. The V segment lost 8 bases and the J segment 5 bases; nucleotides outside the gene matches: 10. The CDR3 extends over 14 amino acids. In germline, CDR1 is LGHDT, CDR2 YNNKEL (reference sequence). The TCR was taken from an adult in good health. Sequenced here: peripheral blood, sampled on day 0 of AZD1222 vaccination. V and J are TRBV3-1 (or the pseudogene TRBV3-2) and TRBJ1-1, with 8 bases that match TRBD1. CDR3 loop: CASVSTGVGTEAFF. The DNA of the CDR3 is TGTGCCAGCGTCTCGACAGGGGTTGGGACTGAAGCTTTCTTT.